This T cell receptor beta chain was identified in a study of OX40 agonist ivuxolimab in advanced cancers. Study summary: Subjects had a mean age of 60 years, with a range of 23 to 79; less than 90% were male. Broader study findings: Patients with a partial response at 0.1-3.0 mg/kg had among the lowest clonal expansion.

Comment on this clone: Antigen unknown.

The V end was cut by 4 bases, the J end by 0 bases, with 14 bases between. The germline CDR1 and CDR2 sequences are SGHRS and YFSETQ. The CDR3 extends over 15 amino acids. Produced via immunoSEQ multiplex PCR; TCRdb's table is partial and in-frame only. The data hold approximately 23,000 clones, with around 75% observed a single time. This specimen consisted of CD4+ or CD8+ T cells sorted from blood, obtained in a trial of the OX40 agonist ivuxolimab. The V call is TRBV5-1, the J call TRBJ2-7, with D hard to call. This TCR came from an adult with an advanced solid tumor such as melanoma, head and neck, liver or kidney cancer. The CDR3 is CASSTATDSSYEQYF. CDR3 sequence (DNA): TGCGCCAGCAGCACGGCGACGGATAGCTCCTACGAGCAGTACTTC.